This TCR beta chain was found in a study of cytomegalovirus exposure and HLA in healthy donors. Whole-study results and caveats: Presence/absence comparisons presumed near-even sequencing depth among donors.

Details on this clone: Its antigen is undetermined.

Germline CDR1 LNHDA, CDR2 SQIVND (reference sequence). CDR3 length: 12 amino acids. V dropped 3 bases and J dropped 8 bases, with 10 bases sitting between them. The PCR employed 60 Vbeta primers together with 13 Jbeta primers. Data came from immunoSEQ multiplex PCR; TCRdb stores just in-frame clones and leaves some out. The sample's table shows about 160,000 clones. This sequence originates from a man aged 30-40 years in good health and CMV-seronegative. The chain has TRBV19 and TRBJ1-1; D unclear. The sample comprised PBMCs. Here the CDR3 reads CASSMRHLEAFF. The CDR3 bases are TGTGCCAGTAGTATGCGACACTTGGAAGCTTTCTTT.